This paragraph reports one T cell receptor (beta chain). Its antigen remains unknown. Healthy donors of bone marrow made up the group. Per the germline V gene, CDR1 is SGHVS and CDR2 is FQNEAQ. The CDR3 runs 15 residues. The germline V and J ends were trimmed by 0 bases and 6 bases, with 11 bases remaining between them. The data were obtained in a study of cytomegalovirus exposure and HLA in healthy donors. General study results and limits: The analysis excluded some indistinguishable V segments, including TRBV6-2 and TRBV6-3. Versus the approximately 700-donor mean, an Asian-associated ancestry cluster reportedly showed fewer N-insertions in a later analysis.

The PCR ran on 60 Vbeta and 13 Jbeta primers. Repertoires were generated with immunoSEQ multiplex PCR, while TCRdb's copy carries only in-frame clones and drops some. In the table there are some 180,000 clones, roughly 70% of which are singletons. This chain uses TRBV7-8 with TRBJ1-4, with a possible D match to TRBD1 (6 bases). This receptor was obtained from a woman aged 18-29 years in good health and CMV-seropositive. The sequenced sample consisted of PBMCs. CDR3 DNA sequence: TGTGCCAGCAGCTTAGCTCACAGGGAATATGAAAAACTGTTTTTT. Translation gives CASSLAHREYEKLFF.